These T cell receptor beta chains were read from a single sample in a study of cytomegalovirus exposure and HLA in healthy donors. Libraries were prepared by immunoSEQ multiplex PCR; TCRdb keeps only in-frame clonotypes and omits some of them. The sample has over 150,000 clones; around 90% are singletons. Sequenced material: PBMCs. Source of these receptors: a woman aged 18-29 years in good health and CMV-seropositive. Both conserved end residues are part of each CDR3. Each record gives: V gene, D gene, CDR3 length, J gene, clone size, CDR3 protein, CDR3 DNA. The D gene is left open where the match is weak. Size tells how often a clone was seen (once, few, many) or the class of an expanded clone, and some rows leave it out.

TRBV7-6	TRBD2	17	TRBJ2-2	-	CASSLRLAGEGTGELFF	TGTGCCAGCAGCTTAAGGCTAGCGGGAGAGGGGACCGGGGAGCTGTTTTTT
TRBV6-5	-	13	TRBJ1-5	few	CASSYSPNQPQHF	TGTGCCAGCAGTTACTCTCCGAATCAGCCCCAGCATTTT
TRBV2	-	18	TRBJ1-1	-	CASSERDRFAYMNTEAFF	TGTGCCAGCAGTGAGAGAGACAGGTTCGCTTACATGAACACTGAAGCTTTCTTT
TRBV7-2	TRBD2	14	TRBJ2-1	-	CASSLWTSGGEQFF	TGTGCCAGCAGCTTGTGGACTAGTGGGGGTGAGCAGTTCTTC
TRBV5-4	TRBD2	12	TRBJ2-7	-	CASSLADGEQYF	TGTGCCAGCAGCCTAGCGGACGGCGAGCAGTACTTC
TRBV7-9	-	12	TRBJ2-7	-	CASSLGSYEQYF	TGTGCCAGCAGCTTAGGCAGCTACGAGCAGTACTTC
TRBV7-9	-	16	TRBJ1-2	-	CASSSTNPDSRYGYTF	TGTGCCAGCAGCTCCACGAACCCGGACAGCCGGTATGGCTACACCTTC
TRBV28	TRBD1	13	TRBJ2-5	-	CASSRDRGETQYF	TGTGCCAGCAGTCGGGACAGAGGGGAGACCCAGTACTTC
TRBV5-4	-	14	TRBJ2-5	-	CASSLQGPGGTQYF	TGTGCCAGCAGCTTACAGGGCCCCGGAGGAACCCAGTACTTC
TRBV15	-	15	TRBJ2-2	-	CATSFGPRGTGELFF	TGTGCCACCAGCTTCGGGCCCCGGGGAACCGGGGAGCTGTTTTTT
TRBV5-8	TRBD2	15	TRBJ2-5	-	CASSLWTSGGETQYF	TGTGCCAGCAGCTTGTGGACTAGCGGGGGAGAGACCCAGTACTTC
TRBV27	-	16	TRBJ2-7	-	CASSRVLGLPTYEQYF	TGTGCCAGCAGTAGAGTATTGGGACTTCCTACCTACGAGCAGTACTTC
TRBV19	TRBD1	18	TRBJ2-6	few	CASTLWGTGLSGANVLTF	TGTGCCAGTACCCTATGGGGGACAGGCCTCTCTGGGGCCAACGTCCTGACTTTC
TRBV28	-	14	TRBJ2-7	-	CASSLWGPFNEQYF	TGTGCCAGCAGTTTGTGGGGGCCCTTTAACGAGCAGTACTTC
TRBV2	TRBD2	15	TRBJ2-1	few	CASSETGGSYNEQFF	TGTGCCAGCAGTGAGACGGGGGGCTCCTACAATGAGCAGTTCTTC
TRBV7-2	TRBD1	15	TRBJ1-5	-	CASSSGTGIAQPQHF	TGTGCCAGCAGCTCCGGGACAGGGATCGCTCAGCCCCAGCATTTT
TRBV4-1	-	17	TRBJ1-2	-	CASSVLGRRGGRDGYTF	TGCGCCAGCAGCGTCTTAGGGCGAAGGGGGGGAAGGGATGGCTACACCTTC
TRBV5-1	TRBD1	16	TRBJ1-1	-	CASSPDRALMNTEAFF	TGCGCCAGCAGTCCCGACAGGGCCCTCATGAACACTGAAGCTTTCTTT
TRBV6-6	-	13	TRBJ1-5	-	CASSLQGNQPQHF	TGTGCCAGCAGTCTACAGGGAAATCAGCCCCAGCATTTT
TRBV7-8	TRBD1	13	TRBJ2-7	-	CASSSDRGYEQYF	TGTGCCAGCAGCTCGGACAGGGGCTACGAGCAGTACTTC
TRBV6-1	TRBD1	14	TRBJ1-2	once	CASITTGLAYGYTF	TGTGCCAGCATTACGACAGGGCTTGCCTATGGCTACACCTTC
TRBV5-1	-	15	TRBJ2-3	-	CASSSTRTSTDTQYF	TGCGCCAGCAGCTCGACTAGGACTAGCACAGATACGCAGTATTTT
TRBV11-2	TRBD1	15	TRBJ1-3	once	CASSTDRGPGNTIYF	TGTGCCAGCAGCACCGACAGGGGGCCTGGAAACACCATATATTTT
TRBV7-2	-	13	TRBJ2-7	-	CASSPSRGGVQYF	TGTGCCAGCAGCCCCAGCCGGGGAGGCGTGCAGTACTTC
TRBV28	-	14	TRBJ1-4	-	CASSFGDSVEKLFF	TGTGCCAGCAGTTTCGGGGATTCGGTTGAAAAACTGTTTTTT
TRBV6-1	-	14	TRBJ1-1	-	CASSVQKGGTEAFF	TGTGCCAGCAGTGTCCAGAAAGGGGGCACTGAAGCTTTCTTT
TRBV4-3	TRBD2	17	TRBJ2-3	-	CASSQDRRGVSTDTQYF	TGCGCCAGCAGCCAAGATAGGCGGGGGGTTAGCACAGATACGCAGTATTTT
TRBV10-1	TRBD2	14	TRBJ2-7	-	CASSPGLAVTGQYF	TGCGCCAGCAGCCCGGGACTAGCGGTGACGGGGCAGTACTTC
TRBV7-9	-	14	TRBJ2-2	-	CASSLAPSAGELFF	TGTGCCAGCAGCTTAGCCCCTAGCGCCGGGGAGCTGTTTTTT
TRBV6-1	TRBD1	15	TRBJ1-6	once	CASSEGRQGGSPLHF	TGTGCCAGCAGTGAAGGCAGACAGGGAGGATCACCCCTCCACTTT
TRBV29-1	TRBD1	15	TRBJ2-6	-	CSVGTGGSGANVLTF	TGCAGCGTAGGGACAGGGGGCTCTGGGGCCAACGTCCTGACTTTC
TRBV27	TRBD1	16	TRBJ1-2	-	CASSLSGTVKNYGYTF	TGTGCCAGCAGTTTGTCTGGGACAGTTAAAAACTATGGCTACACCTTC
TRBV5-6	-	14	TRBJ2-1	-	CASSRRQAYNEQFF	TGTGCCAGCAGCCGAAGACAGGCTTACAATGAGCAGTTCTTC
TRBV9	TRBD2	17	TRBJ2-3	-	CASSAQPGLAPTDTQYF	TGTGCCAGCAGCGCTCAACCGGGACTAGCGCCCACAGATACGCAGTATTTT
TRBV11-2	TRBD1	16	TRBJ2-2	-	CASSFRQGIVGGELFF	TGTGCCAGCAGCTTTCGACAGGGGATTGTAGGTGGGGAGCTGTTTTTT
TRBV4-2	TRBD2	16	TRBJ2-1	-	CASSQDGAGARNEQFF	TGTGCCAGCAGCCAAGATGGGGCGGGAGCCCGCAATGAGCAGTTCTTC